The 4 T cell receptor beta chains reported below all come from one sample, sequenced in a study of blood T cell repertoires in COVID-19. Sequenced by immunoSEQ multiplex PCR; TCRdb stores in-frame clones only, minus some. The table records a few hundred thousand clones, approximately 89% of them present only once. The specimen was PBMCs or T cells enriched from blood (not recorded which). All receptors derive from a man aged 35 to 55 in a cohort exposed to, infected with or recovered from COVID-19 (not recorded which).

The rearrangement uses TRBV18 and TRBJ2-4; the match to TRBD2 covers 10 bases. This CDR3 has 18 residues. The germline V gene encodes CDR1 KGHSH and CDR2 LQKENI. The V segment lost 6 bases and the J segment 3 bases; nucleotides outside the gene matches: 14. As DNA, the CDR3 is TGTGCCAGCTCCGTAGCGGGAGGATCCTTCTTCGACAAAAACATTCAGTACTTC. Its protein is CASSVAGGSFFDKNIQYF.

V gene TRBV7-6 combines with J gene TRBJ1-5; 7 nucleotides agree with TRBD1. The CDR3 has 16 amino acids. Losses at the gene ends were 1 base for V and 6 bases for J; bases not matched to a gene: 9. Germline CDR1 and CDR2: SGHVS and FNYEAQ. CDR3 sequence (DNA): TGTGCCAGCAGCTTAGTAGGGGGCAATGGGGTTCAGCCCCAGCATTTT. This sequence encodes CASSLVGGNGVQPQHF. Full variable domain (remainder filled in from reference TRBV7-6 and TRBJ1-5): GAGVSQSPRYKVTKRGQDVALRCDPISGHVSLYWYRQALGQGPEFLTYFNYEAQQDKSGLPNDRFSAERPEGSISTLTIQRTEQRDSAMYRCASSLVGGNGVQPQHFGDGTRLSIL.

This chain links TRBV5-1 with TRBJ2-7; 12 bases match TRBD1. J was trimmed by 4 bases and V by 4 bases; bases with no gene match: 6. The CDR3 is made up of 15 amino acids. From germline, CDR1 is SGHRS and CDR2 YFSETQ. Written as DNA, the CDR3 is TGCGCCAGCAGCCCGGGGACAGGGGGCATTTACGAGCAGTACTTC. Translating it yields CASSPGTGGIYEQYF.

V gene TRBV5-1 combines with J gene TRBJ2-1, with 8 bases matching TRBD1. The V gene end was trimmed by 4 bases and the J gene end by 8 bases; junction bases not matched to a gene: 5. CDR1 and CDR2 (germline): SGHRS, YFSETQ. The CDR3 consists of 13 residues. CDR3: CASSGQGWHEQFF. The CDR3 nucleotides read TGCGCCAGCAGCGGACAGGGATGGCATGAGCAGTTCTTC.